A selection of T cell receptor beta chains follows, all from one sample in a study of cytomegalovirus exposure and HLA in healthy donors. Produced via immunoSEQ multiplex PCR; TCRdb's table is partial and in-frame only. The table includes roughly 60,000 clones, approximately 90% detected once. The sequencing sample was made of PBMCs. All receptors derive from a woman between 18 and 30 years old in good health and CMV-seronegative. CDR3s include the opening cysteine and the closing phenylalanine or tryptophan. Expanded clones get a size class; other rows say once, few or many, or leave the size out.

TRBV29-1	TRBJ2-5	-	CSVRSTGGETQYF
TRBV11-3	TRBJ2-1	-	CASSLGSRRSSYNEQFF
TRBV28	TRBJ1-2	-	CASRRTGVPYGYTF
TRBV28	TRBJ1-1	-	CASSLGTGGTEAFF
TRBV11-3	TRBJ2-1	once	CASSLTGLAGHNEQFF
TRBV28	TRBJ1-3	-	CASRTGSAGNTIYF
TRBV7-3	TRBJ1-1	-	CASSLGQNTEAFF
TRBV18	TRBJ1-1	-	CASSPALVNTEAFF
TRBV19	TRBJ1-5	-	CASSIQGNPQHF
TRBV10-3	TRBJ1-3	-	CAISESSGTGNTIYF
TRBV25-1	TRBJ2-3	-	CASSTSRQNTDTQYF
TRBV6-5	TRBJ2-1	few	CASSYQQGGPYNEQFF
TRBV28	TRBJ2-4	-	CASSLGQSDIQYF
TRBV6-6	TRBJ2-7	-	CASAPRQTYEQYF
TRBV9	TRBJ2-6	-	CASSGGPGANVLTF
TRBV6-6	TRBJ1-1	-	CASRRLANTEAFF
TRBV7-6	TRBJ1-4	-	CASSLMFIGSGNEKLFF
TRBV6-6	TRBJ2-1	-	CASSYMDRRNEQFF
TRBV2	TRBJ2-7	-	CASQGGYEQYF
TRBV19	TRBJ2-7	-	CASSIAAARSYEQYF
TRBV9	TRBJ1-2	-	CASSDERAGYTF
TRBV28	TRBJ1-1	-	CASSLLQGGAFF
TRBV6-6	TRBJ1-4	-	CASSIQGAGEKLFF
TRBV27	TRBJ2-7	-	CASSWAGAVGYEQYF
TRBV28	TRBJ2-3	-	CASSLDRGLTDTQYF
TRBV14	TRBJ2-1	-	CASKRDSQTNEQFF
TRBV5-1	TRBJ1-6	-	CASSLDRNNSPLHF
TRBV4-1	TRBJ2-5	-	CASSQGSGGSQETQYF
TRBV11-3	TRBJ2-3	-	CASSFMRVDTQYF
TRBV2	TRBJ1-1	-	CASQRRENTEAFF
TRBV7-6	TRBJ2-7	-	CASSSGSSYEQYF
TRBV5-1	TRBJ1-1	-	CASSLGQGAYTEAFF
TRBV5-1	TRBJ2-5	-	CASSLAASGGQETQYF
TRBV6-1	TRBJ2-7	few	CASTQTGFYEQYF
TRBV4-1	TRBJ2-5	-	CASSQNLGQNQETQYF
TRBV28	TRBJ1-5	-	CASCPLGGNQPQHF
TRBV5-6	TRBJ1-2	-	CASSPTGRDGYTF
TRBV7-9	TRBJ2-3	-	CASSPSEREGTDTQYF
TRBV6-1	TRBJ1-5	-	CASSGDSYQPQHF
TRBV28	TRBJ1-5	-	CASSTDSWSNQPQHF
TRBV5-6	TRBJ1-1	-	CASSLAPDRAPEAFF
TRBV27	TRBJ1-2	few	CASSLGQGGGYTF
TRBV5-1	TRBJ2-1	-	CATKISDNEQFF
TRBV11-3	TRBJ2-1	-	CASSLRHRGIYNEQFF
TRBV11-2	TRBJ2-1	once	CASSLRRGGSYNEQFF
TRBV5-1	TRBJ2-5	-	CASSLEGSETQYF
TRBV9	TRBJ2-1	-	CASSTGGASGRWGNEQFF
TRBV5-6	TRBJ2-1	once	CASSHGTSRPKGNEQFF
TRBV12-5	TRBJ2-4	once	CASGAMTGLNSLAKNIQYF
TRBV6-5	TRBJ2-1	-	CASSSPGLADEQFF
TRBV10-1	TRBJ2-7	-	CASMGKIFYEQYF
TRBV7-6	TRBJ2-6	once	CASSLSRTDPLLSGANVLTF
TRBV6-5	TRBJ1-5	-	CASSYSSGGHQPQHF
TRBV19	TRBJ2-7	-	CASSTLESYEQYF
TRBV27	TRBJ1-2	-	CASSFGTDNYGYTF
TRBV11-2	TRBJ2-7	-	CASSPIPRDRALYEQYF
TRBV28	TRBJ2-1	few	CASSLAGGPINEQFF
TRBV4-1	TRBJ1-1	-	CASSPRGRGSTEAFF